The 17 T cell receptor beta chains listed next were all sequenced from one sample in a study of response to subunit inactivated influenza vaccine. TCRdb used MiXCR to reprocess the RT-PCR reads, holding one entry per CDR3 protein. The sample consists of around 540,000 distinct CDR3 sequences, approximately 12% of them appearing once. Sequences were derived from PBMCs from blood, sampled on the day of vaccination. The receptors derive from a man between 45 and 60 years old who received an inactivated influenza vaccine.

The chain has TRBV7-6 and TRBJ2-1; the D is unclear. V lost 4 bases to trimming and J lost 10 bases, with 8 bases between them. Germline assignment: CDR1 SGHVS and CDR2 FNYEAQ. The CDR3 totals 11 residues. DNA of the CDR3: TGTGCCAGCAGCTCCTCCCGGGAGCAGTTCTTC. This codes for CASSSSREQFF.

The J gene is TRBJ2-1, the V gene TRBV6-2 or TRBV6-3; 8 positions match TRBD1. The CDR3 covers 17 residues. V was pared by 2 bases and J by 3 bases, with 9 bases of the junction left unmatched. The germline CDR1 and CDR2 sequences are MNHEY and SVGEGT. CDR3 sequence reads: CASSYPTGQGDYNEQFF. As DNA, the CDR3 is TGTGCCAGCAGTTACCCTACCGGACAGGGAGACTACAATGAGCAGTTCTTC.

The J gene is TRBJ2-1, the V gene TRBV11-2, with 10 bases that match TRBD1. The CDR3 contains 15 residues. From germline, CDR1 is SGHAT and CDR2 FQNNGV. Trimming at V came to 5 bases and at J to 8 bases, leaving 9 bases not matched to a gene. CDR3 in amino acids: CASSPFRDRGHEQFF. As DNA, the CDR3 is TGTGCCAGCAGCCCATTCCGGGACAGGGGCCATGAGCAGTTCTTC.

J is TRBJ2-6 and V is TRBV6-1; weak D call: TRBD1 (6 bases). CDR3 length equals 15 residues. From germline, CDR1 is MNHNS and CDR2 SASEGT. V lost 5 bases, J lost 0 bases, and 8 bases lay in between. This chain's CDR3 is CASSQDSSGANVLTF. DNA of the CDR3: TGTGCCAGCAGTCAGGACAGCTCTGGGGCCAACGTCCTGACTTTC.

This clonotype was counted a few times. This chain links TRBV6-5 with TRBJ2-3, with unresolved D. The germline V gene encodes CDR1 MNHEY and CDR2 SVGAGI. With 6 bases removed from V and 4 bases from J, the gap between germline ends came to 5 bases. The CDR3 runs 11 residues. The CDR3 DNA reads TGTGCCAGCAGGGGCTCAGATACGCAGTATTTT. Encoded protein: CASRGSDTQYF.

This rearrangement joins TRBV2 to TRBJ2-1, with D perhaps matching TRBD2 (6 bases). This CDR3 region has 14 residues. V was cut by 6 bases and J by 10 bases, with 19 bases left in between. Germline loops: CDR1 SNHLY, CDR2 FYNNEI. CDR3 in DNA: TGTGCCAGCAGGCCCGAAGTTAGCGGTACCGAGCAGTTCTTC. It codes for CASRPEVSGTEQFF.

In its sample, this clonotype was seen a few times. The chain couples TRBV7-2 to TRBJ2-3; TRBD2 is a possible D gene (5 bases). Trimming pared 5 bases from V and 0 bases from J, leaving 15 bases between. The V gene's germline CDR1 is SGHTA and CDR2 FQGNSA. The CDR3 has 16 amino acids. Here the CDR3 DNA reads TGTGCCAGCAGCCCAGTAGGAGGCGGGAGCACAGATACGCAGTATTTT. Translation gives CASSPVGGGSTDTQYF.

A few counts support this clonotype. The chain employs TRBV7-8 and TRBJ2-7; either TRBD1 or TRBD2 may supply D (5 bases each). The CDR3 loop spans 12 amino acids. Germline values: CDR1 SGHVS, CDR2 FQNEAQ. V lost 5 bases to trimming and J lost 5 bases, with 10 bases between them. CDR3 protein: CASSIGTNEQYF. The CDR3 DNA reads TGTGCCAGCAGCATAGGGACGAACGAGCAGTACTTC.

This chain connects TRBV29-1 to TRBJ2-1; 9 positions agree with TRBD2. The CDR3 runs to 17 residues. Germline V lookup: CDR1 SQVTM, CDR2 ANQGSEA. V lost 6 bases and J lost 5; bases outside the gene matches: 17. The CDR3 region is CSVGLGAGGFLNNEQFF. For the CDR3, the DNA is TGCAGCGTAGGACTGGGGGCGGGAGGGTTTCTTAACAATGAGCAGTTCTTC.

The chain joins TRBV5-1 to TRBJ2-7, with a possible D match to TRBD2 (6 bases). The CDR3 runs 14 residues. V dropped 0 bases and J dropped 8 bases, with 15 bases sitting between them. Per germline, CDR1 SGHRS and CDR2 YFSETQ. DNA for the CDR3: TGCGCCAGCAGCTTGGCCGGGGGACGGGAGAAGCAGTACTTC. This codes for CASSLAGGREKQYF.

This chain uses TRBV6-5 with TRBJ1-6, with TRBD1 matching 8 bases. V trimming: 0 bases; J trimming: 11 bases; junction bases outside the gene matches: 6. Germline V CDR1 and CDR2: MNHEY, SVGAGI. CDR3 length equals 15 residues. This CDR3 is CASSYSGRGLTPLHF. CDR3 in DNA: TGTGCCAGCAGTTACTCCGGCAGGGGGCTGACACCCCTCCACTTT.

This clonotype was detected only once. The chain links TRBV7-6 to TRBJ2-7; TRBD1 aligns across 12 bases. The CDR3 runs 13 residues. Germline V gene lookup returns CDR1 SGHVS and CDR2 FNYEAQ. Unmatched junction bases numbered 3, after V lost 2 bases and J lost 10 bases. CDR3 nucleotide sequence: TGTGCCAGCAGCTTAATGGGACAGGGGGCACAGTACTTC. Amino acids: CASSLMGQGAQYF. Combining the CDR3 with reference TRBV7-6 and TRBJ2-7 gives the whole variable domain GAGVSQSPRYKVTKRGQDVALRCDPISGHVSLYWYRQALGQGPEFLTYFNYEAQQDKSGLPNDRFSAERPEGSISTLTIQRTEQRDSAMYRCASSLMGQGAQYFGPGTRLTVT.

In nucleotides, the CDR3 is TGTGCCAGCAGCTTATTATCTAGCACAGATACGCAGTATTTT. It codes for CASSLLSSTDTQYF. This chain links TRBV7-9 with TRBJ2-3; no firm D call. The CDR3 sequence is 14 residues long. Germline V lookup: CDR1 SEHNR, CDR2 FQNEAQ (reference sequence). Deletions cut 2 bases from V and 0 bases from J, with 6 bases between.

The DNA of the CDR3 is TGTGCCAGCAGCTTACGGAGGGGAGGGAGACAGGGGCCGAGTCAGAACACCGGGGAGCTGTTTTTT. It codes for CASSLRRGGRQGPSQNTGELFF. V is TRBV7-2 and J is TRBJ2-2, with D possibly matching TRBD1 (8 bases). In germline, CDR1 is SGHTA, CDR2 FQGNSA. Trimming took off 2 bases at V and 1 base at J, with 29 bases between the two ends. The CDR3 length is 22 residues.

The CDR3 spells CSAAPGSGRQETQYF. The CDR3, as DNA: TGCAGTGCAGCCCCTGGTAGCGGGCGCCAAGAGACCCAGTACTTC. The chain links TRBV20-1 to TRBJ2-5, with 7 bases lining up with TRBD2. Germline loops: CDR1 DFQATT, CDR2 SNEGSKA (reference sequence). Trimming took 6 bases from V and 1 from J; bases not matched to a gene: 11. The CDR3 consists of 15 residues.

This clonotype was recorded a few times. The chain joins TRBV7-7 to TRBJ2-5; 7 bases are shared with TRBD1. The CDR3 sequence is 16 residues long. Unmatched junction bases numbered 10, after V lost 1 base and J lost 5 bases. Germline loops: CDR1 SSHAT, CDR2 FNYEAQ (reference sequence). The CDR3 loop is CASSLGGGVGRETQYF. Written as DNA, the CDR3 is TGTGCCAGCAGCTTAGGAGGGGGCGTCGGGCGGGAGACCCAGTACTTC.

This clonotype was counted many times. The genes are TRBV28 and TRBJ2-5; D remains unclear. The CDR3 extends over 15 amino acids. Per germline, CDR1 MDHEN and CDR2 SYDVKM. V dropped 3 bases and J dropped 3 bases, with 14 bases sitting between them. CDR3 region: CASSFGKRLEETQYF. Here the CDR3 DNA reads TGTGCCAGCAGTTTTGGAAAGAGACTTGAAGAGACCCAGTACTTC.